This T cell receptor (beta chain) was retrieved from a study of shared clonotypes between healthy human individuals (dated by TCRdb to 2018 to 2021). With regard to the full study: The cohort included a few men and a couple of women between 18 and 49 years of age. Between about 0.8 and 8.9 billion PBMCs per donor were obtained by leukapheresis. Libraries were prepared and TCR repertoires were sequenced by different laboratories using diverse techniques, in order to increase sequencing depth and limit assay-specific biases. To estimate repertoire size and how much clonotypes are shared between individuals, the study performed deep sequencing of blood TCR repertoires from 4 to 6 healthy adults.

Healthy HIV-negative adults with no recently reported acute infections or vaccinations were included as donors. Every donor was a Caucasian adult living in Nashville, Tennessee, USA. For unsorted samples, tens of millions of PBMCs were counted, and genomic DNA was extracted using the QIAamp DNA Blood Mini kit. Blood was collected by leukapheresis, and PBMCs were isolated by Ficoll-Histopaque density gradient centrifugation and then cryopreserved in liquid nitrogen vapor phase. The research as a whole found: Sampling was restricted to blood, and TCR repertoires in tissues likely differ from the TCR repertoires found in blood. Pairwise subsampling indicated that sequencing depth was expected to affect the degree of clonotype sharing among donors. The small number of donors limited the genetic and exposure-history diversity represented.

TCR CDR3 regions were amplified from genomic DNA by multiplex PCR using the deep immunoSEQ assay. For each cell subset, the extracted genomic DNA was distributed evenly across all wells of several immunoSEQ 96-well plates, and each plate served as one replicate. For unsorted PBMC, each replicate PCR was loaded with around 300 ng genomic DNA, equivalent to some 27,000 T cell genomes. Ten immunoSEQ deep assay plates were used to sequence unsorted PBMC genomic DNA. The purified libraries were quantified using a Qubit 3.0 fluorometer, sized with a Bioanalyzer 2100, and then quantified again using the KAPA Library Quantification kit. A separate single-read 150-cycle Illumina NextSeq 550 flow cell was used to sequence each immunoSEQ 96-well plate. The paper's data handling went like this. Because the immunoSEQ output held only junctional sequences and lacked quality scores, the filtering could not match the filtering applied to full-length reads. To assign V/J genes and CDR3, sequences were annotated using PyIR, a Python wrapper for IgBLAST v1.9, with IMGT germline references. Reads were filtered out if the reads had weak V/J assignments (E-value above 1e-6), no CDR3, stop codons, out-of-frame junctions, or ambiguous translated residues. V3J clonotypes were defined by identical inferred V gene, J gene, and CDR3 amino acid sequence. Percentage overlap between repertoires was computed as shared unique clonotypes divided by the size of the smaller repertoire. Three approaches were used to assess repertoire richness: RTK rarefaction, the Chao1 estimator, and Recon v2.1 estimates of unobserved clonotypes. Drawn from immuneACCESS, this table holds only the in-frame rearrangements with V and J called that TCRdb kept. Clones are partly lost; checked studies trace under half to an unresolved V gene and leave the rest unexplained. That table is the source of V, J and clone size, and D and trimming were worked out from the DNA. The sample records fewer than 600,000 clones, around 77% of which are singletons. The ten largest account for about 12% of the sample.

Comment on this clone: This clone's antigen is unknown. No much larger clonotype is one base removed from it; base qualities were not supplied.

The CDR3 numbers 18 residues from cysteine through phenylalanine. Here the CDR3 DNA is all that survives: 54 bases in frame from base 1. Reading the germline V gene gives CDR1 MDHEN and CDR2 SYDVKM. V and J are trimmed by 2 bases and 0 bases, and the gene matches miss 2 bases of the junction. The chain is made from TRBV28 and TRBJ2-1; TRBD2 aligns with 15 central bases. The sequenced sample was PBMCs. This TCR was recovered from a woman aged 35 to 49 in good health. Some clones in this sample may be carry-over from other donors' samples. The DNA sequence is as follows: TGTGCCAGCAGTTTAGGACTAGCGGGAGGGTCCTCCTACAATGAGCAGTTCTTC. This sequence encodes CASSLGLAGGSSYNEQFF.